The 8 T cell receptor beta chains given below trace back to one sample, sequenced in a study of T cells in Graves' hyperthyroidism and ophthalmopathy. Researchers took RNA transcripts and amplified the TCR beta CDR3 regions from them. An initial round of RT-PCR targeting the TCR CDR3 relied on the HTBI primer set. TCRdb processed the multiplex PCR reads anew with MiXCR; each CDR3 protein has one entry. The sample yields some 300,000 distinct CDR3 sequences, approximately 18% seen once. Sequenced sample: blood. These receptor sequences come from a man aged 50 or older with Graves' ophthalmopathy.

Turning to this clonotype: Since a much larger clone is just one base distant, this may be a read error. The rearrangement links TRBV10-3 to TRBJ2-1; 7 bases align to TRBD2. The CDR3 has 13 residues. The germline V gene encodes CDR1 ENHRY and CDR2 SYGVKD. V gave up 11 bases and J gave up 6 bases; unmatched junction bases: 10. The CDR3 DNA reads TGTGCCGTCGGGCGGGAGCAGGTCAATGAGCAGTTCTTC. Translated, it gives CAVGREQVNEQFF.

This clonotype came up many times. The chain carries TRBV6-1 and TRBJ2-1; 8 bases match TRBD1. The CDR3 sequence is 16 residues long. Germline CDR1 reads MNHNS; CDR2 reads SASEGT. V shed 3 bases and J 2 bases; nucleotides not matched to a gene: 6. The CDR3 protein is CASSDRGHDPYNEQFF. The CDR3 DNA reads TGTGCCAGCAGTGACAGGGGGCACGACCCCTACAATGAGCAGTTCTTC.

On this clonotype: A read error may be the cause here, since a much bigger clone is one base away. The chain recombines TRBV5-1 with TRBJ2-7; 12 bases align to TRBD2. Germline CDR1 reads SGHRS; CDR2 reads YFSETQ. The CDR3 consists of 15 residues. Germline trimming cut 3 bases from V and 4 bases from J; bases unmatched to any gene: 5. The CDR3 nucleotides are TGCGCCAGCAGCTCCGGACTAGCGGGACTTTACGAGCAGTACTTC. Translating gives CASSSGLAGLYEQYF.

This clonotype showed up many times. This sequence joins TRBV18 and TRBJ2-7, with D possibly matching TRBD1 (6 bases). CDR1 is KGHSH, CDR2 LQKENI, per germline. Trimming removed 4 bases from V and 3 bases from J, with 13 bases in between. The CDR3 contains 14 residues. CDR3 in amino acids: CASSLGGPIYEQYF. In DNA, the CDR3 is TGTGCCAGCTCACTTGGGGGCCCAATCTACGAGCAGTACTTC.

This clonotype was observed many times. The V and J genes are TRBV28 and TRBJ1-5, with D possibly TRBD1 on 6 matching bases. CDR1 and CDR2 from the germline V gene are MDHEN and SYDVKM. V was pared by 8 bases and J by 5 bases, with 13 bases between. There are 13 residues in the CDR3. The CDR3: CASRRDTYQPQHF. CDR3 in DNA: TGTGCCAGCCGTCGGGACACGTATCAGCCCCAGCATTTT.

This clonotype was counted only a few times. DNA of the CDR3: TGTGCCAGCAGTGTCCGAGGGGGCCAAGAGACCCAGTACTTC. Amino acid sequence: CASSVRGGQETQYF. The chain carries TRBV9 and TRBJ2-5; possible D gene TRBD1, 6 bases. Trimming pared 5 bases from V and 1 base from J, leaving 12 bases between. The CDR3 runs to 14 residues. CDR1 is SGDLS, CDR2 YYNGEE, per germline.

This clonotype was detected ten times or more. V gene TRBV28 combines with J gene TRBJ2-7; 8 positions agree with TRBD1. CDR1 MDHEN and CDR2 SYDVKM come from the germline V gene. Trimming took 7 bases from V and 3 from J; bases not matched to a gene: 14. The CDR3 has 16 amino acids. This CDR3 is CASTRSGGQGVYEQYF. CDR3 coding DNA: TGTGCCAGCACCAGAAGCGGAGGACAGGGAGTCTACGAGCAGTACTTC.

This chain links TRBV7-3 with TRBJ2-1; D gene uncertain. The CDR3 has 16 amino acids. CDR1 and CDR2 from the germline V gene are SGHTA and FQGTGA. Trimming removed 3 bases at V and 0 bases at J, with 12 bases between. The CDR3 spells CASSFGDDSSYNEQFF. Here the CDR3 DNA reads TGTGCCAGCAGCTTTGGGGATGATAGCTCCTACAATGAGCAGTTCTTC.